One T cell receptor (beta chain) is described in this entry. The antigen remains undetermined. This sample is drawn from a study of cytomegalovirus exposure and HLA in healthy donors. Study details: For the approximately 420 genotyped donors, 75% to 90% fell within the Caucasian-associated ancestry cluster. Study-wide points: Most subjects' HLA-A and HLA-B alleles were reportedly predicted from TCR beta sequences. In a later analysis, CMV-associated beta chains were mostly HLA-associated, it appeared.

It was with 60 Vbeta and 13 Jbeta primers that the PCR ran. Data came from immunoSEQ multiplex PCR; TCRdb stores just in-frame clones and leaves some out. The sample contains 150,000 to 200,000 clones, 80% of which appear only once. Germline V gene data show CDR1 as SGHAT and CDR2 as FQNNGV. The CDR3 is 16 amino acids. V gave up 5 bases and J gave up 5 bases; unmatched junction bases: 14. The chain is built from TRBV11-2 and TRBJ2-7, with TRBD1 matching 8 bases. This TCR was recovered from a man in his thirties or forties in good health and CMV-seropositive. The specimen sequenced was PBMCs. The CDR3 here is CASSATGGSSSHEQYF. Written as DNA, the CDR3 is TGTGCCAGCAGCGCCACAGGGGGAAGCTCGAGCCACGAGCAGTACTTC.